This T cell receptor (beta chain) was found in a study of CD8 T cells in Susac syndrome. Study-wide context: Roughly eight of the sequenced Susac syndrome patients were in remission, and 5 or 6 had active disease.

RNA, at about 0.45 to 1 ug, was reverse transcribed with random hexamers. Multiplex immunoSEQ PCR targeted 54 Vbeta and 13 Jbeta TCR beta segments. Using its own MiXCR run on the immunoSEQ multiplex PCR reads, TCRdb lists one record per CDR3 protein. This table holds 170,000 or so distinct CDR3 sequences, just under 95% found once. While CD8+ and CD4+ T cells were isolated negatively, TEMRA cells were enriched by FACS. The material sequenced was CD4+ T cells from PBMCs. This sequence originates from a human donor with Susac syndrome.

CDR3 region: CASSKDRGPMNTEAFF. In DNA, the CDR3 is TGTGCCAGCAGCAAAGACAGGGGACCCATGAACACTGAAGCTTTCTTT. The chain couples TRBV6-1 to TRBJ1-1, with 8 bases fitting TRBD1. The V gene end was trimmed by 6 bases and the J gene end by 0 bases; junction bases not matched to a gene: 9. The V gene's germline CDR1 is MNHNS and CDR2 SASEGT. The CDR3 runs to 16 residues.